A selection of T cell receptor beta chains follows, all from one sample in a study of T cell repertoires in cytomegalovirus infection. A single record per CDR3 protein comes from TCRdb applying MiXCR to the reads. This sample has 480,000 or so distinct CDR3 sequences, with roughly 10% found just once. Sequencing input: PBMCs. The receptors shown here come from a human donor in good health (CMV status not recorded). Some clones in this sample may be carry-over from other donors' samples. Both conserved end residues are trimmed from each CDR3. Each record gives: J gene, V gene, CDR3 protein.

J: TRBJ2-7; V: TRBV5-1; CDR3: ASSEPTGSNEQY
J: TRBJ2-3; V: TRBV20-1; CDR3: SARDPMGGDTQY
J: TRBJ2-1; V: TRBV11-2; CDR3: ASSLGRGVDNEQF
J: TRBJ1-6; V: TRBV6-5; CDR3: ASKRQDDSPLH
J: TRBJ2-3; V: TRBV6-1; CDR3: ASSSTGEVTDTQY
J: TRBJ2-7; V: TRBV11-3; CDR3: ASSIGTYGEQY
J: TRBJ1-2; V: TRBV6-1; CDR3: ASTRRTGWNYGYT
J: TRBJ2-3; V: TRBV20-1; CDR3: SARDRLHGSTDTQY
J: TRBJ2-2; V: TRBV7-6; CDR3: ASSFFLRGGPTGELF
J: TRBJ1-3; V: TRBV6-1; CDR3: ASRLSWRDGNTIY
J: TRBJ2-1; V: TRBV20-1; CDR3: SVPRRDRGSNEQF
J: TRBJ2-7; V: TRBV11-2; CDR3: ASSGWDSYEQY
J: TRBJ1-1; V: TRBV7-9; CDR3: ASSLVDSRIEAF
J: TRBJ1-1; V: TRBV6-1; CDR3: ALAPFEAF
J: TRBJ2-7; V: TRBV6-2/TRBV6-3; CDR3: ASSYRRGGHEQY
J: TRBJ2-5; V: TRBV20-1; CDR3: SASGISIYQETQY
J: TRBJ2-2; V: TRBV7-3; CDR3: ASSRGHNTGELF
J: TRBJ2-7; V: TRBV5-4; CDR3: ASSQPGYREQY
J: TRBJ1-5; V: TRBV12-5; CDR3: ASGLGTPRGQPQH
J: TRBJ1-2; V: TRBV19; CDR3: ASSFPGRVREGYT
J: TRBJ2-1; V: TRBV20-1; CDR3: SAPIAGGIPEQF
J: TRBJ2-3; V: TRBV2; CDR3: ASSGPGGPDTQY
J: TRBJ1-1; V: TRBV19; CDR3: ASSIPRQAAF
J: TRBJ1-2; V: TRBV6-5; CDR3: ASRRTEGVGYT
J: TRBJ1-1; V: TRBV29-1; CDR3: SVERGQSAF
J: TRBJ2-7; V: TRBV10-3; CDR3: ATLDRATTYEQY
J: TRBJ1-5; V: TRBV7-2; CDR3: ASSPDGLISNQPQH
J: TRBJ1-2; V: TRBV7-9; CDR3: ASGGGGDYGYT
J: TRBJ2-7; V: TRBV5-5; CDR3: ASSLAPGTVTYEQY
J: TRBJ2-7; V: TRBV5-5; CDR3: ASNPSSGNSYEQY
J: TRBJ1-2; V: TRBV7-9; CDR3: ASSEGISSIHGYT
J: TRBJ2-3; V: TRBV11-2; CDR3: ASSRGTGGTDTQY
J: TRBJ2-7; V: TRBV23-1; CDR3: ASSILQGSTYEQY
J: TRBJ2-3; V: TRBV2; CDR3: APGGLDTQY
J: TRBJ1-1; V: TRBV6-1; CDR3: ASTSIVDTEAF
J: TRBJ2-6; V: TRBV2; CDR3: ASSAETSGANVLT
J: TRBJ2-5; V: TRBV4-2; CDR3: ASSQVTAAADQETQY
J: TRBJ1-6; V: TRBV7-6; CDR3: ASSLATGEGSPLH
J: TRBJ2-5; V: TRBV11-2; CDR3: ASSSLTPTSGRELQETQY
J: TRBJ1-2; V: TRBV29-1; CDR3: SVGPLEEQGGGYT
J: TRBJ2-1; V: TRBV19; CDR3: ASRTSGSDEQF
J: TRBJ1-1; V: TRBV6-6; CDR3: ASSYSGTGTEAF
J: TRBJ2-7; V: TRBV6-1; CDR3: AAHYQGEQY
J: TRBJ2-7; V: TRBV7-9; CDR3: ASSLTAGTKNEQY
J: TRBJ1-5; V: TRBV28; CDR3: ASREQGYQPQH
J: TRBJ2-6; V: TRBV24-1; CDR3: ATSDSQVSGANVLT
J: TRBJ2-1; V: TRBV7-9; CDR3: ASSLVGTSLEQF
J: TRBJ1-2; V: TRBV19; CDR3: ASSILQGQNYGYT
J: TRBJ2-7; V: TRBV6-5; CDR3: ASSPGTSGSREQY
J: TRBJ2-2; V: TRBV27; CDR3: ASSLSGRATGELF
J: TRBJ2-7; V: TRBV7-8; CDR3: ASSFMTGPTYEQY
J: TRBJ2-5; V: TRBV7-7; CDR3: ASSKDGALETQY
J: TRBJ2-5; V: TRBV12-3/TRBV12-4; CDR3: ASSLGQGREQETQY
J: TRBJ2-5; V: TRBV7-8; CDR3: ASSGEEETQY